These 23 T cell receptor beta chains share one sample of origin, sequenced in a study of blood T cell repertoires in COVID-19. Produced via immunoSEQ multiplex PCR; TCRdb's table is partial and in-frame only. The sample has 140,000 to 150,000 clones, around 86% seen once; the top ten hold around 11%. The sequencing sample was made of PBMCs or T cells enriched from blood (not recorded which). These receptor sequences come from a man in his sixties who had recovered from COVID-19.

This rearrangement joins TRBV6-5 to TRBJ1-2; tentative D call: TRBD1 (6 bases). The length of the CDR3 is 13 residues. V lost 7 bases, J lost 8 bases, and 17 bases lay in between. Per the germline V gene, CDR1 is MNHEY and CDR2 is SVGAGI. The DNA of the CDR3 is TGTGCCAGCACGGAGCACAGGGTATACGGCTACACCTTC. As protein: CASTEHRVYGYTF.

The rearrangement links TRBV6-2 or TRBV6-3 to TRBJ2-7; a weak D match, TRBD2 (5 bases). The germline V gene has CDR1 MNHEY and CDR2 SVGEGT. V was cut by 2 bases and J by 3 bases, with 8 bases left in between. This CDR3 region has 13 residues. CDR3 in DNA: TGTGCCAGCAGTTACCCGGGATTCTACGAGCAGTACTTC. Its translation: CASSYPGFYEQYF.

The V call is TRBV6-5, the J call TRBJ1-2; D perhaps matches TRBD1 (6 bases). Trimming pared 0 bases from V and 4 bases from J, leaving 12 bases between. The germline gives CDR1 MNHEY, CDR2 SVGAGI. The CDR3 spans 15 residues. CDR3 loop: CASSYSSDRTYGYTF. The DNA for the CDR3 is TGTGCCAGCAGTTACTCCTCCGACAGGACCTATGGCTACACCTTC.

The chain joins TRBV11-2 to TRBJ2-1; D is possibly TRBD2 (6 bases). Trimming took off 5 bases at V and 9 bases at J, with 11 bases between the two ends. The germline V gene has CDR1 SGHAT and CDR2 FQNNGV. The CDR3 loop spans 12 amino acids. CDR3 coding DNA: TGTGCCAGCAGCCCGCGGGGTGTTGAGCAGTTCTTC. Its translation: CASSPRGVEQFF.

In this sample, this clone turned up a few times. The chain combines TRBV28 with TRBJ1-1, with D possibly TRBD1 on 6 matching bases. The CDR3 length is 14 residues. V lost 6 bases and J 3 bases, leaving 14 bases between the germline ends. The germline CDR1 and CDR2 sequences are MDHEN and SYDVKM. CDR3 bases: TGTGCCAGCAGGAGTCGGACAGAAGACACTGAAGCTTTCTTT. It yields the protein CASRSRTEDTEAFF.

This clone was seen once. This chain links TRBV2 with TRBJ2-1, with D perhaps matching TRBD2 (5 bases). V was shortened by 6 bases and J by 0 bases, with 12 bases between the two germline ends. The CDR3 length is 15 residues. Germline CDR1 reads SNHLY; CDR2 reads FYNNEI. In DNA form, the CDR3 reads TGTGCCAGCAGGGAAAAGCGGAACTCCTACAATGAGCAGTTCTTC. This codes for CASREKRNSYNEQFF.

The CDR3 DNA sequence: TGCGCCAGCAGCCAAGACCCAGGGGAACAGCCCCAGCATTTT. It codes for CASSQDPGEQPQHF. This chain connects TRBV4-1 to TRBJ1-5; D may be TRBD1 (6 bases). This CDR3 is built from 14 residues. Looked up from germline, CDR1 is MGHRA and CDR2 is YSYEKL. V was clipped by 0 bases and J by 7 bases, with 10 bases between them.

A single count supports this clone. The chain employs TRBV5-1 and TRBJ1-6, with no clear D. This CDR3 contains 12 residues. The V end was cut by 4 bases, the J end by 10 bases, with 9 bases between. Per germline, CDR1 SGHRS and CDR2 YFSETQ. The CDR3 nucleotides are TGCGCCAGCAGCGGTATTGGCTCACCCCTCCACTTT. Its translation is CASSGIGSPLHF.

The CDR3: CASPTDRKIMNTEAFF. CDR3 DNA sequence: TGTGCCAGCCCAACGGACAGGAAGATTATGAACACTGAAGCTTTCTTT. V gene TRBV21-1 combines with J gene TRBJ1-1; the table gives TRBD1 as D, unverified against the DNA. TRBV21-1 is shown as a pseudogene. CDR3 length: 16 amino acids.

DNA of the CDR3: TGTGCCAGCAGTTTCGAGGGGGCAAACACTGAAGCTTTCTTT. Protein sequence: CASSFEGANTEAFF. The V and J genes are TRBV28 and TRBJ1-1, with TRBD1 identical over 7 bases. Germline loops: CDR1 MDHEN, CDR2 SYDVKM. V lost 3 bases, J lost 2 bases, and 3 bases stayed unmatched. The CDR3 extends over 14 amino acids.

The CDR3 loop is CASSLRGQTTSPLHF. CDR3 bases: TGTGCCAGCAGTTTAAGGGGACAGACAACCTCACCCCTCCACTTT. V usage is TRBV28 and J usage is TRBJ1-6, with 7 bases lining up with TRBD1. The CDR3 has 15 amino acids. V was clipped by 2 bases and J by 10 bases; unmatched bases: 8. Germline assignment: CDR1 MDHEN and CDR2 SYDVKM.

V usage is TRBV3-1 (or the pseudogene TRBV3-2) and J usage is TRBJ2-7; no reliable D call. Germline-derived CDR1 and CDR2 are LGHDT and YNNKEL (reference sequence). The V end lost 4 bases, the J end lost 0 bases, and 7 bases lay between the germline ends. The CDR3 loop spans 13 amino acids. CDR3 sequence: CASSPWSSYEQYF. The CDR3 DNA follows: TGTGCCAGCAGCCCCTGGAGCTCCTACGAGCAGTACTTC.

V and J are TRBV15 and TRBJ1-4; D gene ambiguous. Trimming took off 0 bases at V and 1 base at J, with 24 bases between the two ends. Germline CDR1 LNHNV, CDR2 YYDKDF (reference sequence). This CDR3 has 21 amino acids. Here the CDR3 reads CATSRDDPAGVPFGTNEKLFF. The CDR3 bases are TGTGCCACCAGCAGAGATGACCCCGCCGGGGTCCCCTTTGGAACTAATGAAAAACTGTTTTTT. Filled out from reference TRBV15 and TRBJ1-4, the complete variable domain reads DAMVIQNPRYQVTQFGKPVTLSCSQTLNHNVMYWYQQKSSQAPKLLFHYYDKDFNNEADTPDNFQSRRPNTSFCFLDIRSPGLGDTAMYLCATSRDDPAGVPFGTNEKLFFGSGTQLSVL.

The CDR3 region has the DNA TGTGCCAGCACAGCCGGGACAGGGGGTGGCTACACCTTC. Protein: CASTAGTGGGYTF. This sequence joins TRBV19 and TRBJ1-2, with 11 nucleotides matching TRBD1. The germline CDR1 and CDR2 sequences are LNHDA and SQIVND (reference sequence). Trimming removed 9 bases from V and 7 bases from J; junction bases left unmatched: 7. The CDR3 is made up of 13 amino acids.

J is TRBJ2-1 and V is TRBV2, with 9 bases aligning to TRBD1. The CDR3 has 14 amino acids. The germline V gene has CDR1 SNHLY and CDR2 FYNNEI. J lost 4 bases, V lost 9 bases, and 7 bases had no gene match. The CDR3 DNA follows: TGTGCCAGTGCCCCGGGACAGGGATACAATGAGCAGTTCTTC. Protein sequence: CASAPGQGYNEQFF.

The chain has TRBV2 and TRBJ2-7; 8 nucleotides agree with TRBD2. V lost 5 bases, J lost 2 bases, and 5 bases stayed unmatched. Per the germline V gene, CDR1 is SNHLY and CDR2 is FYNNEI. The CDR3 is 14 residues long. CDR3: CASSPGLGPYEQYF. The CDR3 DNA sequence: TGTGCCAGCAGTCCGGGACTAGGACCCTACGAGCAGTACTTC.

This sequence joins TRBV30 and TRBJ2-2; perhaps TRBD1 as D (6 bases). V lost 0 bases and J 4 bases, leaving 9 bases between the germline ends. This CDR3 contains 14 residues. Germline V CDR1 and CDR2: GTSNPN, SVGIG (reference sequence). CDR3 loop: CAWSVTGFTGELFF. CDR3 bases: TGTGCCTGGAGTGTAACAGGGTTCACCGGGGAGCTGTTTTTT.

The V and J genes are TRBV9 and TRBJ2-7, with 7 bases lining up with TRBD1. V gave up 3 bases and J gave up 0 bases; unmatched junction bases: 3. Per the germline V gene, CDR1 is SGDLS and CDR2 is YYNGEE. The CDR3 sequence is 14 residues long. Written as DNA, the CDR3 is TGTGCCAGCAGCGGAAGGGACAGCTCCTACGAGCAGTACTTC. It yields the protein CASSGRDSSYEQYF.

The chain recombines TRBV5-4 with TRBJ1-1; D perhaps matches TRBD1 (6 bases). V lost 5 bases and J lost 1, with 9 bases in between. The CDR3 extends over 13 amino acids. From germline, CDR1 is SGHNT and CDR2 YYREEE (reference sequence). The CDR3 sequence: CASSSGQNTEAFF. The CDR3 nucleotides are TGTGCCAGCAGTTCGGGACAGAACACTGAAGCTTTCTTT.

The V gene is TRBV3-1 (or the pseudogene TRBV3-2), the J gene TRBJ1-3; no clear D. Deletions cut 2 bases from V and 0 bases from J, with 8 bases between. Germline-derived CDR1 and CDR2 are LGHDT and YNNKEL (reference sequence). CDR3 size: 15 residues. The CDR3 DNA sequence: TGTGCCAGCAGCCAAAGACGGAGCTCTGGAAACACCATATATTTT. Translating it yields CASSQRRSSGNTIYF.

The gene calls are TRBV5-4 and TRBJ2-7, with 10 positions matching TRBD2. The CDR3 sequence is 15 residues long. Germline CDR1 SGHNT, CDR2 YYREEE (reference sequence). The V and J ends lost 4 bases and 5 bases, in that order; junction bases with no gene match: 9. The CDR3 sequence: CASSHVAGGSNEQYF. The DNA for the CDR3 is TGTGCCAGCAGCCACGTAGCGGGGGGTAGCAACGAGCAGTACTTC.

The chain combines TRBV28 with TRBJ1-1; possible D gene TRBD1, 5 bases. Trimming took off 2 bases at V and 3 bases at J, with 10 bases between the two ends. The CDR3 totals 14 residues. CDR1 is MDHEN, CDR2 SYDVKM, per germline. CDR3 bases: TGTGCCAGCAGTTTAATCGGGGGGGACACTGAAGCTTTCTTT. As protein: CASSLIGGDTEAFF.

The rearrangement links TRBV7-2 to TRBJ1-1, with a possible D match to TRBD1 (5 bases). Between the trimmed V and J ends, which lost 2 bases and 4 bases, there was a span of 11 bases. CDR1 is SGHTA, CDR2 FQGNSA, per germline. This CDR3 contains 14 residues. In nucleotides, the CDR3 is TGTGCCAGCAGCTTACAGGGAGGAGGCACTGAAGCTTTCTTT. It is translated as CASSLQGGGTEAFF.